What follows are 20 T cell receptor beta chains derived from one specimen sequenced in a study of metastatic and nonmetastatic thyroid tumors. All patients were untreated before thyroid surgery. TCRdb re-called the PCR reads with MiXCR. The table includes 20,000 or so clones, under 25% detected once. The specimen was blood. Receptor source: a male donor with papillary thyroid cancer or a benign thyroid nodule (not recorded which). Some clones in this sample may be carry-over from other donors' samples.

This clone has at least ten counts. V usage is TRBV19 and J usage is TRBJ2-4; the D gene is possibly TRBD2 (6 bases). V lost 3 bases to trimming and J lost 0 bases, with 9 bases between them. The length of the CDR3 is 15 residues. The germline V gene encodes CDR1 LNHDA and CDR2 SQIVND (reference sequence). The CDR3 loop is CASSIYGGAKNIQYF. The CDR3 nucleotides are TGTGCCAGTAGTATCTACGGGGGAGCCAAAAACATTCAGTACTTC.

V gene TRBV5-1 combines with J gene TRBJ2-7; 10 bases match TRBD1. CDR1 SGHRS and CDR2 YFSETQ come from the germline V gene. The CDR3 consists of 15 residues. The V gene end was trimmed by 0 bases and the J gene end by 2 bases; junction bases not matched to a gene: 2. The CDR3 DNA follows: TGCGCCAGCAGCTTGGTGGGACAGGGGCCCTACGAGCAGTACTTC. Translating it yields CASSLVGQGPYEQYF.

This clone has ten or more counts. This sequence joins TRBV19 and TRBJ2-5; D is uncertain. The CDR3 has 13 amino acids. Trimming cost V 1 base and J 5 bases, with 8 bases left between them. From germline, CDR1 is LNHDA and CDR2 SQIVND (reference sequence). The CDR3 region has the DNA TGTGCCAGTAGTATAGCGTTCCGGGAGACCCAGTACTTC. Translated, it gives CASSIAFRETQYF. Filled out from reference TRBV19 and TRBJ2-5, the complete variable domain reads DGGITQSPKYLFRKEGQNVTLSCEQNLNHDAMYWYRQDPGQGLRLIYYSQIVNDFQKGDIAEGYSVSREKKESFPLTVTSAQKNPTAFYLCASSIAFRETQYFGPGTRLLVL.

This CDR3 reads CAWALGGLSSYNSPLHF. The CDR3 region has the DNA TGTGCCTGGGCTCTCGGGGGGTTGAGCTCCTATAATTCACCCCTCCACTTT. This chain joins TRBV30 and TRBJ1-6; D possibly corresponds to TRBD1 (5 bases). CDR3 size: 17 residues. V was clipped by 5 bases and J by 0 bases, with 17 bases between them. Looked up from germline, CDR1 is GTSNPN and CDR2 is SVGIG (reference sequence).

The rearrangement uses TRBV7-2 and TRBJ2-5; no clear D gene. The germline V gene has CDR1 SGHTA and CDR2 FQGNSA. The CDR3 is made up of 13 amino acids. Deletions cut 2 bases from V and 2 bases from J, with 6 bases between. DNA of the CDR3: TGTGCCAGCAGCTTACAGGATCAAGAGACCCAGTACTTC. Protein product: CASSLQDQETQYF.

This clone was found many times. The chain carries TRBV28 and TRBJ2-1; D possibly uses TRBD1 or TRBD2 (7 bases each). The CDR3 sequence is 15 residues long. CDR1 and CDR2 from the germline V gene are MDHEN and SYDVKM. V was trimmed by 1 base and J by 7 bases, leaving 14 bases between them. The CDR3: CASSLLGTAGNEQFF. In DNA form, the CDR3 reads TGTGCCAGCAGTTTATTAGGGACAGCGGGGAATGAGCAGTTCTTC.

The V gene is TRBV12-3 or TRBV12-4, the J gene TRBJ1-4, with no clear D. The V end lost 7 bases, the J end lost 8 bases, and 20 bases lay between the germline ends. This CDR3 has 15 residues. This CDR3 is CASTENAGGQEKLFF. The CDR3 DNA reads TGTGCCAGCACCGAAAACGCAGGAGGGCAGGAAAAACTGTTTTTT.

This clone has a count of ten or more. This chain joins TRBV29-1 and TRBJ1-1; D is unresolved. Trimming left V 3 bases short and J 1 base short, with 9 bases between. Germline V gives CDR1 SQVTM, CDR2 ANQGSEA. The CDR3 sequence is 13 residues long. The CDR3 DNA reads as TGCAGCGTTGAGGGCCACGAGAACACTGAAGCTTTCTTT. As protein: CSVEGHENTEAFF.

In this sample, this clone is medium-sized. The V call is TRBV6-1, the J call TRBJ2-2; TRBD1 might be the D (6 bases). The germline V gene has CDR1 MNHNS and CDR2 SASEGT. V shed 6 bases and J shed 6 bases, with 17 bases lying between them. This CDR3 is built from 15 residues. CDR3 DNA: TGTGCCAGCAGCCGATGGACAGACGTCGCCGGGGAGCTGTTTTTT. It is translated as CASSRWTDVAGELFF.

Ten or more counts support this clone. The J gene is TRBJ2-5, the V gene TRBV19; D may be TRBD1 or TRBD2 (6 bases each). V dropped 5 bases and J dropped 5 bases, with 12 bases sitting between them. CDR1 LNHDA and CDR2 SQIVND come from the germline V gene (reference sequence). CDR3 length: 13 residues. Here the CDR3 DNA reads TGTGCCAGTAGTTTACGGGGGCGGGAGACCCAGTACTTC. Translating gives CASSLRGRETQYF. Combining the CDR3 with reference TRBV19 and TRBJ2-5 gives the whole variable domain DGGITQSPKYLFRKEGQNVTLSCEQNLNHDAMYWYRQDPGQGLRLIYYSQIVNDFQKGDIAEGYSVSREKKESFPLTVTSAQKNPTAFYLCASSLRGRETQYFGPGTRLLVL.

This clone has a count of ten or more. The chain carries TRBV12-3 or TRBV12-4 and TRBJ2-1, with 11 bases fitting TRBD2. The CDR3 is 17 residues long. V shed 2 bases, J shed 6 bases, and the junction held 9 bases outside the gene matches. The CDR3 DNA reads TGTGCCAGCAGTTTACGGCCCATAGCGGGAGGGGGCAATGAGCAGTTCTTC. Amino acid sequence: CASSLRPIAGGGNEQFF.

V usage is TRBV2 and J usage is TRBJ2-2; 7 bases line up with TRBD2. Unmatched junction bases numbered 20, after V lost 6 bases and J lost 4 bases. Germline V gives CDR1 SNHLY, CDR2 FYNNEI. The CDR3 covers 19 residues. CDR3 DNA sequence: TGTGCCAGCAGCCACGGGACTATCGTGAGGGCCCTGGGCACCGGGGAGCTGTTTTTT. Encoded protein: CASSHGTIVRALGTGELFF. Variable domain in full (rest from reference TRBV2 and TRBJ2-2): EPEVTQTPSHQVTQMGQEVILRCVPISNHLYFYWYRQILGQKVEFLVSFYNNEISEKSEIFDDQFSVERPDGSNFTLKIRSTKLEDSAMYFCASSHGTIVRALGTGELFFGEGSRLTVL.

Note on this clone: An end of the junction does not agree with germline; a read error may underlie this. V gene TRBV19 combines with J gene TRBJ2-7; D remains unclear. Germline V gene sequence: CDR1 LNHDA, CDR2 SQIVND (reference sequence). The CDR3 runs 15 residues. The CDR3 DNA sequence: TGTGCCAGTAGTATAGCGCCAATCCCGACCTACGAGCAAGACTTC. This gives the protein CASSIAPIPTYEQDF. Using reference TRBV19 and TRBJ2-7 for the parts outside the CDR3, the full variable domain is DGGITQSPKYLFRKEGQNVTLSCEQNLNHDAMYWYRQDPGQGLRLIYYSQIVNDFQKGDIAEGYSVSREKKESFPLTVTSAQKNPTAFYLCASSIAPIPTYEQDFGPGTRLTVT.

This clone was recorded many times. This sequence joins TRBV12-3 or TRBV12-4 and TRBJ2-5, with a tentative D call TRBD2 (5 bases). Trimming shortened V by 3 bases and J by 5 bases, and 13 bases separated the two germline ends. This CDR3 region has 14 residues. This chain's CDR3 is CASSFDGIEETQYF. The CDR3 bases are TGTGCCAGCAGTTTTGACGGGATTGAGGAGACCCAGTACTTC.

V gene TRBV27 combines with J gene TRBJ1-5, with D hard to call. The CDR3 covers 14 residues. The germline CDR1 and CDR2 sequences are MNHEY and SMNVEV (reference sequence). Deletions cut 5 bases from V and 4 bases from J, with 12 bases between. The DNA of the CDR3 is TGTGCCAGCAGTCCCGCGGGCCCGAATCAGCCCCAGCATTTT. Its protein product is CASSPAGPNQPQHF.

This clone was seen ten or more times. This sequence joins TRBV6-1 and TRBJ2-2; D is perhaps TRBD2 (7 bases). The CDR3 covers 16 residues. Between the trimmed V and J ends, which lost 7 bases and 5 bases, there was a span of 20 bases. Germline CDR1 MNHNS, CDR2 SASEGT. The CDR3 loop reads CASIPRGRGGTGELFF. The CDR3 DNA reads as TGTGCCAGCATCCCAAGGGGGAGGGGAGGGACCGGGGAGCTGTTTTTT.

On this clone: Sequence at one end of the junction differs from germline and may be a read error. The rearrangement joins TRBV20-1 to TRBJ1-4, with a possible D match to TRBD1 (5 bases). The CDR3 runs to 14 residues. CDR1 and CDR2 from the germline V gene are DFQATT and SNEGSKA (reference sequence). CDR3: CSVPPTGANEKLFF. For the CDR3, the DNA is TGCAGTGTCCCGCCTACAGGCGCTAATGAAAAACTGTTTTTC.

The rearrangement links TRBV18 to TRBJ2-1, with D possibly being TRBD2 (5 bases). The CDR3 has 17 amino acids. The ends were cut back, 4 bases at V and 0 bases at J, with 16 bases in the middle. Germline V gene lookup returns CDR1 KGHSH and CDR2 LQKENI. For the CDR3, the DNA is TGTGCCAGCTCACTCGAACAGCCTACTAGCTCCTACAATGAGCAGTTCTTC. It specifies CASSLEQPTSSYNEQFF.

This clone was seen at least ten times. The CDR3 coding sequence is TGTGCCAGCAGTGAAGACGGCGGAATCTCTGGAAACACCATATATTTT. It encodes CASSEDGGISGNTIYF. The chain has TRBV2 and TRBJ1-3; D unclear. Germline CDR1 SNHLY, CDR2 FYNNEI. The CDR3 spans 16 residues. The V gene lost 1 base and the J gene lost 0 bases, with 10 bases spanning the gap.

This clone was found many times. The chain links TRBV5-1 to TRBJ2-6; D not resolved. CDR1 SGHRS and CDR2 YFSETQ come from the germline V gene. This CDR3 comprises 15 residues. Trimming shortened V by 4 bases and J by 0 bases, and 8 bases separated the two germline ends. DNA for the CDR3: TGCGCCAGCAGCCGGATACCCTCTGGGGCCAACGTCCTGACTTTC. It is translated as CASSRIPSGANVLTF.